Following are 10 T cell receptor beta chains from one sample sequenced in a study of blood T cell repertoires in COVID-19. Here immunoSEQ multiplex PCR was the method, and the copy in TCRdb shows in-frame clones only, minus some. The sample carries around 130,000 clones, approximately 80% recorded once. The sample taken for sequencing was PBMCs or T cells enriched from blood (not recorded which). The receptors originated from a woman between 18 and 29 years old who had been exposed to COVID-19.

This chain connects TRBV6-5 to TRBJ1-4; no definite D call. The CDR3 runs 14 residues. Per the germline V gene, CDR1 is MNHEY and CDR2 is SVGAGI. The V gene lost 8 bases and the J gene lost 4 bases, with 14 bases spanning the gap. CDR3 nucleotide sequence: TGTGCCAGCTGCAGAGGCAGTTATAATGAAAAACTGTTTTTT. It is translated as CASCRGSYNEKLFF.

This clone was seen a single time. The chain uses TRBV19 and TRBJ1-5; 7 bases line up with TRBD1. The trim removed 5 bases at V and 1 base at J, leaving 11 bases unmatched. Germline-derived CDR1 and CDR2 are LNHDA and SQIVND (reference sequence). CDR3 length: 17 amino acids. The CDR3 loop reads CASSYRGGFASNQPQHF. The CDR3 DNA is TGTGCCAGTAGTTACAGGGGTGGGTTTGCGAGCAATCAGCCCCAGCATTTT. Based on the CDR3 plus reference TRBV19 and TRBJ1-5, the full variable domain is DGGITQSPKYLFRKEGQNVTLSCEQNLNHDAMYWYRQDPGQGLRLIYYSQIVNDFQKGDIAEGYSVSREKKESFPLTVTSAQKNPTAFYLCASSYRGGFASNQPQHFGDGTRLSIL.

The chain links TRBV3-1 (or the pseudogene TRBV3-2) to TRBJ2-7, with a tentative D call TRBD2 (6 bases). V lost 4 bases and J 3 bases, leaving 19 bases between the germline ends. Germline loops: CDR1 LGHDT, CDR2 YNNKEL (reference sequence). CDR3 length: 16 amino acids. The CDR3 DNA sequence: TGTGCCAGCAGCCCCACAAGCCGGGAGATAGGCTACGAGCAGTACTTC. Translated: CASSPTSREIGYEQYF.

J is TRBJ2-1 and V is TRBV7-3; TRBD2 might be the D (6 bases). V was shortened by 2 bases and J by 0 bases, with 14 bases between the two germline ends. The CDR3 totals 17 residues. The V gene's germline CDR1 is SGHTA and CDR2 FQGTGA. CDR3 DNA sequence: TGTGCCAGCAGCTTATACCCTAGCGAGAGCTCCTACAATGAGCAGTTCTTC. It codes for CASSLYPSESSYNEQFF. Supplemented by reference TRBV7-3 and TRBJ2-1, the full variable domain reads GAGVSQTPSNKVTEKGKYVELRCDPISGHTALYWYRQSLGQGPEFLIYFQGTGAADDSGLPNDRFFAVRPEGSVSTLKIQRTERGDSAVYLCASSLYPSESSYNEQFFGPGTRLTVL.

This chain links TRBV5-5 with TRBJ2-7, with 7 bases matching TRBD2. With V trimmed by 1 base and J by 3 bases, 4 bases remained unmatched. The CDR3 totals 14 residues. Germline assignment: CDR1 SGHKS and CDR2 YYEKEE (reference sequence). This CDR3 reads CASSLIRGSYEQYF. In DNA, the CDR3 is TGTGCCAGCAGCTTGATCCGCGGGAGCTACGAGCAGTACTTC.

The chain is built from TRBV6-4 and TRBJ1-2; unclear D gene. Trimming pared 0 bases from V and 4 bases from J, leaving 9 bases between. CDR1 and CDR2 from the germline V gene are MRHNA and SNTAGT. This CDR3 spans 14 amino acids. The CDR3 DNA reads TGTGCCAGCAGTGACTCACGCTGGGCCTATGGCTACACCTTC. This codes for CASSDSRWAYGYTF.

The CDR3 coding sequence is TGTGCCAGCAGTTTATGGTCAGGGTCGGGCAATCAGCCCCAGCATTTT. This gives the protein CASSLWSGSGNQPQHF. This chain joins TRBV28 and TRBJ1-5; D possibly corresponds to TRBD1 (5 bases). V gave up 0 bases and J gave up 2 bases, with 11 bases separating them. The CDR3 sequence is 16 residues long. Looked up from germline, CDR1 is MDHEN and CDR2 is SYDVKM.

The chain joins TRBV11-3 to TRBJ1-1; D is perhaps TRBD1 (5 bases). The V and J ends lost 2 bases and 4 bases respectively, with 8 bases between them. Germline V gives CDR1 SGHNT, CDR2 YENEEA. The CDR3 is 13 residues long. CDR3 bases: TGTGCCAGCAGCTTAACGGGGGGCACTGAAGCTTTCTTT. Translated: CASSLTGGTEAFF.

Points on this clone: Germline is not matched at one junction end, which may reflect a read error. The chain combines TRBV6-1 with TRBJ1-4, with 9 bases identical to TRBD1. The CDR3 spans 16 residues. The germline gives CDR1 MNHNS, CDR2 SASEGT. The CDR3 DNA reads as TGTGCCAGCAGCGAAGACGCGGGACAGGGTAATGAAAAACTGTTTTTT. As protein: CASSEDAGQGNEKLFF.

V gene TRBV7-3 combines with J gene TRBJ2-1; 8 bases are shared with TRBD2. Germline CDR1 is SGHTA and CDR2 is FQGTGA. V shed 2 bases, J shed 7 bases, and the junction held 7 bases outside the gene matches. The CDR3 runs 15 residues. CDR3 in amino acids: CASSLLAGPENEQFF. CDR3 coding DNA: TGTGCCAGCAGCTTACTAGCGGGCCCGGAGAATGAGCAGTTCTTC.